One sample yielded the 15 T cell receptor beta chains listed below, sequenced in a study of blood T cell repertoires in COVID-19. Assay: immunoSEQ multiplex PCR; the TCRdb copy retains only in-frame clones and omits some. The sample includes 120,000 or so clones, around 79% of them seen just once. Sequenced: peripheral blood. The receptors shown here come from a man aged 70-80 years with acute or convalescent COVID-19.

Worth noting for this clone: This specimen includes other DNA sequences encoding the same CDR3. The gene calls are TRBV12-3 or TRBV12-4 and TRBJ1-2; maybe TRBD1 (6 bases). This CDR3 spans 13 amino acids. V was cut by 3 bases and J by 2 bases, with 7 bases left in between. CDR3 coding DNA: TGTGCCAGCAGTTTCGACAGGAACTATGGCTACACCTTC. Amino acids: CASSFDRNYGYTF.

The CDR3 nucleotides read TGCGCCAGCAGCGGGGGGACAGGGGTAGGCACAGATACGCAGTATTTT. Amino acids: CASSGGTGVGTDTQYF. The rearrangement uses TRBV5-1 and TRBJ2-3; 10 bases are a match to TRBD1. Per germline, CDR1 SGHRS and CDR2 YFSETQ. V was clipped by 4 bases and J by 1 base; unmatched bases: 6. This CDR3 is 16 amino acids long.

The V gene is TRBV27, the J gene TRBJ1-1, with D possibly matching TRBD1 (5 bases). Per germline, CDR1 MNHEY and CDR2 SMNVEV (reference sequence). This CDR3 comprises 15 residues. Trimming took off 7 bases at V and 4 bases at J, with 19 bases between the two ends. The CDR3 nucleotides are TGTGCCAGCACCCTTACGGGGGTCGGAAGCACTGAAGCTTTCTTT. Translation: CASTLTGVGSTEAFF.

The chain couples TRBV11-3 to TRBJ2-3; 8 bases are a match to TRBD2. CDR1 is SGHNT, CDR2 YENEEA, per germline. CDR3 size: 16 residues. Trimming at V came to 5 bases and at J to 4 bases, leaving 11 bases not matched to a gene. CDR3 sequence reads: CASSHGTRGGPDTQYF. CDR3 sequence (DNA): TGTGCCAGCAGCCACGGGACTAGGGGGGGGCCAGATACGCAGTATTTT.

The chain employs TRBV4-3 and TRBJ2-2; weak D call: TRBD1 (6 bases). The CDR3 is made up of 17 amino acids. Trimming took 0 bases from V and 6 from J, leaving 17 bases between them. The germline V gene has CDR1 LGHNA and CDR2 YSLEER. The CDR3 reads CASSQEVNRQVPGELFF. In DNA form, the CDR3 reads TGCGCCAGCAGCCAAGAGGTGAACCGACAGGTCCCCGGGGAGCTGTTTTTT.

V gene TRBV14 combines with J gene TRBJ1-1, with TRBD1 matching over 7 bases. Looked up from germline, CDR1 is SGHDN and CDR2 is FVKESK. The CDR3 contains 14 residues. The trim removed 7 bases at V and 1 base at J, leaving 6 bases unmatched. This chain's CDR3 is CASKDRQPNTEAFF. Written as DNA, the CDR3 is TGTGCCAGCAAGGACAGGCAGCCGAACACTGAAGCTTTCTTT. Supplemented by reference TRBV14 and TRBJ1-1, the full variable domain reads EAGVTQFPSHSVIEKGQTVTLRCDPISGHDNLYWYRRVMGKEIKFLLHFVKESKQDESGMPNNRFLAERTGGTYSTLKVQPAELEDSGVYFCASKDRQPNTEAFFGQGTRLTVV.

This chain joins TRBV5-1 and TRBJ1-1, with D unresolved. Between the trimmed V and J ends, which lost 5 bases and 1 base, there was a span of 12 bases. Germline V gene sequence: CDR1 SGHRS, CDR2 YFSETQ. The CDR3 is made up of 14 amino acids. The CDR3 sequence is CASRPGLQNTEAFF. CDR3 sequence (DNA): TGCGCCAGCAGGCCCGGGTTACAGAACACTGAAGCTTTCTTT.

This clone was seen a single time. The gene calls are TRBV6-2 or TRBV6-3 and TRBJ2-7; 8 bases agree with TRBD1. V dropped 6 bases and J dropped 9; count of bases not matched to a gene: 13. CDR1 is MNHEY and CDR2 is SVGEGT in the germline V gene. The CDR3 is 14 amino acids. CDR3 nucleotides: TGTGCCAGCAGCCAGGGGGCCCCCTCCTTCGGGCAGTACTTC. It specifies CASSQGAPSFGQYF.

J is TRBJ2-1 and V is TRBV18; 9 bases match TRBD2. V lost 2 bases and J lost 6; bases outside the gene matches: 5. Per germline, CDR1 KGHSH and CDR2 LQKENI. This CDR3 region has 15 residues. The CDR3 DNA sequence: TGTGCCAGCTCACCAGCGGGGGGGCTTGGCAATGAGCAGTTCTTC. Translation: CASSPAGGLGNEQFF.

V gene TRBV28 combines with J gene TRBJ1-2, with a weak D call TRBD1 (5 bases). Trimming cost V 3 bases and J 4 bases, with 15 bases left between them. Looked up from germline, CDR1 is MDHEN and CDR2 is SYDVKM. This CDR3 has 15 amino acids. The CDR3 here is CASSFRERYIYGYTF. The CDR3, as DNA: TGTGCCAGCAGTTTCAGGGAACGGTACATCTATGGCTACACCTTC.

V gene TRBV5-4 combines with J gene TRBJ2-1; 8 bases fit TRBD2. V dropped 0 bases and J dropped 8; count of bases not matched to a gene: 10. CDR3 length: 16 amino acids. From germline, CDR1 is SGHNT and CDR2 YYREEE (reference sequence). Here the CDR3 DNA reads TGTGCCAGCAGCTTGGATATCGGGGGGGCTCGTGATGAGCAGTTCTTC. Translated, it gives CASSLDIGGARDEQFF.

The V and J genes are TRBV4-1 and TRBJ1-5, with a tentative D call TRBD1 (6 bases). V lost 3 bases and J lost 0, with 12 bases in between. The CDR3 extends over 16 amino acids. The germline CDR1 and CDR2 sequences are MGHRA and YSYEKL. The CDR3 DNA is TGCGCCAGCAGCCATCCCCGGGACATTAGCAATCAGCCCCAGCATTTT. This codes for CASSHPRDISNQPQHF.

The CDR3 is CASSLAPGMVPGNTIYF. CDR3 sequence (DNA): TGTGCCAGCAGCTTGGCGCCGGGGATGGTCCCTGGAAACACCATATATTTT. This chain uses TRBV5-4 with TRBJ1-3; no reliable D call. Trimming cost V 0 bases and J 2 bases, with 15 bases left between them. The length of the CDR3 is 17 residues. Germline CDR1 is SGHNT and CDR2 is YYREEE (reference sequence). Complete variable domain (other parts from reference TRBV5-4 and TRBJ1-3): ETGVTQSPTHLIKTRGQQVTLRCSSQSGHNTVSWYQQALGQGPQFIFQYYREEENGRGNFPPRFSGLQFPNYSSELNVNALELDDSALYLCASSLAPGMVPGNTIYFGEGSWLTVV.

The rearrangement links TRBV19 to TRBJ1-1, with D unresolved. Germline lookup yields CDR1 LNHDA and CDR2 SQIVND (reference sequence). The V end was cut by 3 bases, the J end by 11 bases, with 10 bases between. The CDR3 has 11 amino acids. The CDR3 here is CASSILGEAFF. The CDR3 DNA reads TGTGCCAGTAGTATTCTTGGTGAGGCTTTCTTT.

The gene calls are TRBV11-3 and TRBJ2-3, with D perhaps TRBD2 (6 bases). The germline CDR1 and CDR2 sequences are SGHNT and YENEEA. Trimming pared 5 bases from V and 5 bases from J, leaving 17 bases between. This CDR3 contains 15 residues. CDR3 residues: CASSLATLPGDTQYF. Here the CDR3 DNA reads TGTGCCAGCAGCCTAGCGACTTTGCCCGGAGATACGCAGTATTTT. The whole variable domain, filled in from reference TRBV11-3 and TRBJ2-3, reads EAGVVQSPRYKIIEKKQPVAFWCNPISGHNTLYWYLQNLGQGPELLIRYENEEAVDDSQLPKDRFSAERLKGVDSTLKIQPAELGDSAVYLCASSLATLPGDTQYFGPGTRLTVL.